Each of the 21 T cell receptor beta chains below was sequenced from the same sample in a study of cytomegalovirus exposure and HLA in healthy donors. The method was immunoSEQ multiplex PCR; TCRdb's version includes in-frame clones alone and lacks a portion of them. Of more than 95,000 clones in the sample, 90% to 96% were seen once. The sequenced sample was PBMCs. These receptor sequences come from a man between 18 and 29 years old in good health and CMV-seronegative.

The rearrangement joins TRBV29-1 to TRBJ2-7; the D gene is possibly TRBD2 (5 bases). V dropped 0 bases and J dropped 0 bases, with 9 bases sitting between them. The CDR3 is 14 amino acids. The germline V gene encodes CDR1 SQVTM and CDR2 ANQGSEA. The CDR3 region is CSVEDPGSSYEQYF. As DNA, the CDR3 is TGCAGCGTTGAAGATCCGGGGAGCTCCTACGAGCAGTACTTC.

The chain has TRBV28 and TRBJ1-1; 7 bases match TRBD1. The CDR3 runs to 15 residues. The junction had 5 bases not matched to a gene; V was cut back by 3 bases and J by 1 base. Germline CDR1 reads MDHEN; CDR2 reads SYDVKM. CDR3 sequence: CASSLRTGWNTEAFF. The CDR3 region has the DNA TGTGCCAGCAGTTTGAGGACAGGATGGAACACTGAAGCTTTCTTT.

A note on this clone: One junction end disagrees with the germline gene, perhaps due to a read error. The CDR3 nucleotides read TGTGCTAGCAGCCCTTTTTCTTTGGGCTTACAGGGGTTCGAGACCCAGTACTTC. Translated: CASSPFSLGLQGFETQYF. The chain links TRBV7-7 to TRBJ2-5; the match to TRBD1 covers 7 bases. Germline V CDR1 and CDR2: SSHAT, FNYEAQ (reference sequence). The CDR3 length is 18 residues.

V is TRBV4-3 and J is TRBJ1-3; 8 bases are shared with TRBD1. Germline CDR1 is LGHNA and CDR2 is YSLEER. The CDR3 sequence is 15 residues long. J gave up 4 bases and V 4 bases, and 6 bases lay outside the gene matches. In nucleotides, the CDR3 is TGCGCCAGCAGCCTCCTGACAGGGGCAGGAAACACCATATATTTT. Its translation: CASSLLTGAGNTIYF.

The CDR3 spells CASSTQGSYEQYF. In DNA, the CDR3 is TGTGCCAGCTCAACCCAGGGGTCCTACGAGCAGTACTTC. The chain links TRBV13 to TRBJ2-7, with a weak D call TRBD1 (6 bases). Germline V gives CDR1 PRHDT, CDR2 FYEKMQ (reference sequence). With 8 bases removed from V and 1 base from J, the gap between germline ends came to 12 bases. This CDR3 region has 13 residues.

This chain joins TRBV7-9 and TRBJ2-5; 11 positions match TRBD1. V dropped 5 bases and J dropped 4; count of bases not matched to a gene: 6. Germline-derived CDR1 and CDR2 are SEHNR and FQNEAQ (reference sequence). The CDR3 is 15 amino acids. This chain's CDR3 is CASSPRDRGIETQYF. The CDR3 DNA follows: TGTGCCAGCAGCCCAAGGGACAGGGGGATAGAGACCCAGTACTTC.

The rearrangement links TRBV30 to TRBJ2-1; D is undetermined. Trimming cost V 0 bases and J 8 bases, with 14 bases left between them. Germline V gene sequence: CDR1 GTSNPN, CDR2 SVGIG (reference sequence). The CDR3 loop spans 14 amino acids. CDR3 in amino acids: CAWSVRRWSDEQFF. DNA for the CDR3: TGTGCCTGGAGTGTAAGACGTTGGAGCGATGAGCAGTTCTTC.

The J gene is TRBJ2-1, the V gene TRBV4-3; 9 bases map to TRBD1. V shed 1 base, J shed 5 bases, and the junction held 9 bases outside the gene matches. The CDR3 is 17 amino acids. CDR1 is LGHNA, CDR2 YSLEER, per germline. The DNA of the CDR3 is TGCGCCAGCAGCCAAGCCCCCCCGGACAGGGGAAACAATGAGCAGTTCTTC. This encodes CASSQAPPDRGNNEQFF.

The chain recombines TRBV28 with TRBJ1-1; a weak D match, TRBD1 (5 bases). V was cut by 5 bases and J by 0 bases, with 13 bases left in between. The CDR3 is made up of 15 amino acids. Germline lookup yields CDR1 MDHEN and CDR2 SYDVKM. CDR3 in DNA: TGTGCCAGCAGTCTCCCGGGACTAATGAACACTGAAGCTTTCTTT. As protein: CASSLPGLMNTEAFF.

The V and J genes are TRBV28 and TRBJ2-7; D is perhaps TRBD2 (5 bases). Germline CDR1 MDHEN, CDR2 SYDVKM. This CDR3 spans 16 amino acids. Trimming removed 7 bases from V and 3 bases from J, with 22 bases in between. CDR3 nucleotides: TGTGCCAGCACCCCGCCGGGAACACAACCGGACTACGAGCAGTACTTC. It is translated as CASTPPGTQPDYEQYF.

The J gene is TRBJ2-5, the V gene TRBV5-1, with 10 positions matching TRBD1. Germline CDR1 is SGHRS and CDR2 is YFSETQ. CDR3 length: 16 residues. Trimming at V came to 4 bases and at J to 1 base, leaving 7 bases not matched to a gene. CDR3 in amino acids: CASSQPGQGSQETQYF. CDR3 nucleotides: TGCGCCAGCAGCCAACCGGGACAGGGGAGCCAAGAGACCCAGTACTTC.

The chain carries TRBV2 and TRBJ2-1; TRBD2 matches at 8 bases. Germline V gene lookup returns CDR1 SNHLY and CDR2 FYNNEI. There are 15 residues in the CDR3. V lost 1 base and J lost 8; bases outside the gene matches: 7. CDR3: CASSEDGRAGDEQFF. In DNA, the CDR3 is TGTGCCAGCAGTGAAGACGGGAGGGCCGGGGATGAGCAGTTCTTC.

The rearrangement uses TRBV12-5 and TRBJ2-5; 7 bases are shared with TRBD1. The J segment lost 2 bases and the V segment lost 6 bases, leaving 3 bases of the junction unmatched. The CDR3 runs 13 residues. Per the germline V gene, CDR1 is LGHNT and CDR2 is FRNRAP. The CDR3 DNA reads as TGTGCTAGTGGGCCGGGACAGCAAGAGACCCAGTACTTC. Its translation: CASGPGQQETQYF.

The J gene is TRBJ2-1, the V gene TRBV9; 9 bases map to TRBD2. The trim removed 2 bases at V and 7 bases at J, leaving 19 bases unmatched. Germline V gives CDR1 SGDLS, CDR2 YYNGEE. The CDR3 runs 19 residues. The CDR3 loop reads CASSVGSGSYFIEANEQFF. The CDR3 DNA reads TGTGCCAGCAGCGTGGGTAGCGGGAGTTATTTCATAGAGGCAAATGAGCAGTTCTTC.

This clone has only one observation. CDR3 residues: CASSQLWDRGSYEQYF. CDR3 DNA: TGTGCCAGCAGCCAACTCTGGGACAGGGGTTCCTACGAGCAGTACTTC. The J gene is TRBJ2-7, the V gene TRBV7-2; 10 bases match TRBD1. The germline V gene has CDR1 SGHTA and CDR2 FQGNSA. The junction had 8 bases not matched to a gene; V was cut back by 5 bases and J by 1 base. CDR3 size: 16 residues.

This clone was recorded once. The chain employs TRBV27 and TRBJ1-1; no clear D. Trimming stripped 7 bases from V and 1 base from J, with 22 bases between. CDR1 MNHEY and CDR2 SMNVEV come from the germline V gene (reference sequence). This CDR3 is 17 amino acids long. The CDR3 DNA follows: TGTGCCAGCACCCACGTGGAACGTTCAGGTACGAACACTGAAGCTTTCTTT. Protein: CASTHVERSGTNTEAFF.

V gene TRBV12-5 combines with J gene TRBJ2-7; 9 nucleotides agree with TRBD1. The length of the CDR3 is 15 residues. V was clipped by 5 bases and J by 3 bases; unmatched bases: 8. Germline V gene data show CDR1 as LGHNT and CDR2 as FRNRAP. CDR3 amino acids: CASGPGQGKNYEQYF. In DNA, the CDR3 is TGTGCTAGTGGTCCGGGACAGGGCAAAAACTACGAGCAGTACTTC.

The rearrangement joins TRBV11-2 to TRBJ2-7; tentative D call: TRBD1 (5 bases). CDR1 is SGHAT, CDR2 FQNNGV, per germline. V was clipped by 0 bases and J by 4 bases, with 13 bases between them. The CDR3 consists of 15 residues. Here the CDR3 DNA reads TGTGCCAGCAGCTTAGATAGGGTAGGGGTATACGAGCAGTACTTC. Encoded protein: CASSLDRVGVYEQYF.

The V and J genes are TRBV7-8 and TRBJ1-5, with 8 bases matching TRBD1. From germline, CDR1 is SGHVS and CDR2 FQNEAQ. The CDR3 runs to 16 residues. The J segment lost 0 bases and the V segment lost 5 bases, leaving 6 bases of the junction unmatched. The CDR3 DNA is TGTGCCAGCAGCGCGAGACAGGGGACTAGCAATCAGCCCCAGCATTTT. Its protein is CASSARQGTSNQPQHF.

The chain is built from TRBV6-5 and TRBJ1-2; no definite D call. Deletions cut 5 bases from V and 5 bases from J, with 12 bases between. CDR3 length: 13 amino acids. Germline CDR1 MNHEY, CDR2 SVGAGI. CDR3 DNA sequence: TGTGCCAGCAGTGACAAAGCAGTTTATGGCTACACCTTC. This codes for CASSDKAVYGYTF.

The V call is TRBV19, the J call TRBJ2-7; a weak D match, TRBD2 (5 bases). Germline V gene sequence: CDR1 LNHDA, CDR2 SQIVND (reference sequence). The CDR3 is made up of 14 amino acids. The V end was cut by 3 bases, the J end by 2 bases, with 11 bases between. The CDR3 region is CASSISRVAYEQYF. The CDR3 DNA reads TGTGCCAGTAGTATCTCGAGGGTAGCCTACGAGCAGTACTTC.